This T cell receptor (beta chain) was sequenced during a study of T cell changes during pregnancy in multiple sclerosis. Here immunoSEQ multiplex PCR was the method, and the copy in TCRdb shows in-frame clones only, minus some. Of about 110,000 clones listed, roughly 92% are singletons. Trimming pared 5 bases from V and 5 bases from J, leaving 13 bases between. In germline, CDR1 is LNHDA, CDR2 SQIVND (reference sequence). This CDR3 contains 14 residues. This specimen was peripheral blood, taken after pregnancy. The rearrangement links TRBV19 to TRBJ1-5; D is perhaps TRBD1 (6 bases). This clonotype was sampled from a female donor with multiple sclerosis, enrolled in a pregnancy study. CDR3 coding DNA: TGTGCCAGTAGTGTACAGGGAGAAGATCAGCCCCAGCATTTT. Amino acid sequence: CASSVQGEDQPQHF.